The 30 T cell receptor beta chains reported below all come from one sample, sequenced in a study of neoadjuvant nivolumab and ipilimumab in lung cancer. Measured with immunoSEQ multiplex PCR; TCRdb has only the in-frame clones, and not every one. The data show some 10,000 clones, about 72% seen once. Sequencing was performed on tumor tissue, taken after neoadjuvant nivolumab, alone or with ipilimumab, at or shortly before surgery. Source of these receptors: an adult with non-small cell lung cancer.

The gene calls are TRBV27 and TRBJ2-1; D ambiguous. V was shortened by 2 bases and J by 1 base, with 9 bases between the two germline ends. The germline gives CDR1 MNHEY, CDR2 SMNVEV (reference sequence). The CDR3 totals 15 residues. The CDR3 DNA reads TGTGCCAGCAGTTTAGGGGTTCGGTCCTACAATGAGCAGTTCTTC. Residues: CASSLGVRSYNEQFF.

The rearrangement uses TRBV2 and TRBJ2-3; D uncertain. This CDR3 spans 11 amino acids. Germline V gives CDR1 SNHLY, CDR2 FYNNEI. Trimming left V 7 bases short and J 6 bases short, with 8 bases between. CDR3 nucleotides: TGTGCCAGCAAAGCTTCGGATACGCAGTATTTT. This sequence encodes CASKASDTQYF.

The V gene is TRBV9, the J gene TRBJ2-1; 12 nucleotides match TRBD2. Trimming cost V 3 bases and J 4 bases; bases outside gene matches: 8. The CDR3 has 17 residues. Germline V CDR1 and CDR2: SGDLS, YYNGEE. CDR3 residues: CASSGRLAGVNYNEQFF. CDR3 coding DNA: TGTGCCAGCAGCGGACGACTAGCGGGGGTAAATTACAATGAGCAGTTCTTC.

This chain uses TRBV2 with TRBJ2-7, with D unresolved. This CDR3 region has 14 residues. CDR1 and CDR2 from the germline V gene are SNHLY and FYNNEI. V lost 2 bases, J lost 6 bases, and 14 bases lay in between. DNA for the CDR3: TGTGCCAGCAGTGAATCCCGTTGGGGTCGCGAGCAGTACTTC. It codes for CASSESRWGREQYF.

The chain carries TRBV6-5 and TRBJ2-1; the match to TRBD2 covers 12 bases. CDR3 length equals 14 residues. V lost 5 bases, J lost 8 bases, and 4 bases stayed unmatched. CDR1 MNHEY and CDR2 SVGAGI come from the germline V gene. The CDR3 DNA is TGTGCCAGCAGTCGGACTAGCGGGATGTATGAGCAGTTCTTC. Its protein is CASSRTSGMYEQFF.

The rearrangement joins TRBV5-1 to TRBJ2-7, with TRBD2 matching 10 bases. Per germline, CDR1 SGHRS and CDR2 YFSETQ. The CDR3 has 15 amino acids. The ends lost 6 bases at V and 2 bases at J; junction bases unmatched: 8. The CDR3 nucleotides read TGCGCCAGCACTCTGGGACTAGCGCTTACCTACGAGCAGTACTTC. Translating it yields CASTLGLALTYEQYF.

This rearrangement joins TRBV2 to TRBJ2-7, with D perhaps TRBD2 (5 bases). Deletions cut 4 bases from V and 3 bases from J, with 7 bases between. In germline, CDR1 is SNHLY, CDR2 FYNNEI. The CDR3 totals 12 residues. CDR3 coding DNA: TGTGCCAGCAGTGGGACTGACTACGAGCAGTACTTC. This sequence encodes CASSGTDYEQYF.

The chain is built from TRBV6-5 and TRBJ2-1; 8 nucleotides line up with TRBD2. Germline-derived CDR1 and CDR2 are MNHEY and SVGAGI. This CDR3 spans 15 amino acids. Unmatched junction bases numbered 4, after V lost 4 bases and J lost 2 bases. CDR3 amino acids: CASSLGGRTYNEQFF. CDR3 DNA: TGTGCCAGCAGTTTGGGCGGGAGGACCTACAATGAGCAGTTCTTC.

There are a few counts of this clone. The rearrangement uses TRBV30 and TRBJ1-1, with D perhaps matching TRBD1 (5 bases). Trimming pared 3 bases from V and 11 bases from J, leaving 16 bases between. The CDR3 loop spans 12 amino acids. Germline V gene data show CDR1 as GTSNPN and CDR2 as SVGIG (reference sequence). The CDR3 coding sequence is TGTGCCTGGAGCCCAGCTGGGGGTTACGCTTTCTTT. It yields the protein CAWSPAGGYAFF. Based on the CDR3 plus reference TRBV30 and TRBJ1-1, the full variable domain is SQTIHQWPATLVQPVGSPLSLECTVEGTSNPNLYWYRQAAGRGLQLLFYSVGIGQISSEVPQNLSASRPQDRQFILSSKKLLLSDSGFYLCAWSPAGGYAFFGQGTRLTVV.

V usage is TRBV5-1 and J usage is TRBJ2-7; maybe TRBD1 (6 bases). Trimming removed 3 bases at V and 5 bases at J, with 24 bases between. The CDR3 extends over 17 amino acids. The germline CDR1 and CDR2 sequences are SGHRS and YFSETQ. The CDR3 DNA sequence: TGCGCCAGCAGCTGGGGGCCCAGTCTACTCCTCTGGGACGAGCAGTACTTC. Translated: CASSWGPSLLLWDEQYF.

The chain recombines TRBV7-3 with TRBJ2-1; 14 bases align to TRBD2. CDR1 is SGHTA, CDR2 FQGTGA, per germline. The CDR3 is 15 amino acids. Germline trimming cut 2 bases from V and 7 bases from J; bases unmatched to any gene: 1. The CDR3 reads CASSLRLAGGNEQFF. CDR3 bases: TGTGCCAGCAGCTTACGACTAGCGGGAGGGAATGAGCAGTTCTTC. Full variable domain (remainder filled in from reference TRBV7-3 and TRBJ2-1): GAGVSQTPSNKVTEKGKYVELRCDPISGHTALYWYRQSLGQGPEFLIYFQGTGAADDSGLPNDRFFAVRPEGSVSTLKIQRTERGDSAVYLCASSLRLAGGNEQFFGPGTRLTVL.

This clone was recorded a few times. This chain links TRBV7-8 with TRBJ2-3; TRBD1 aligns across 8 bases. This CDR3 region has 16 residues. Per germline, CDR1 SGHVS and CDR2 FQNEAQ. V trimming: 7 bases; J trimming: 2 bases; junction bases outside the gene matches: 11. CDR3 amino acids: CASTRTGRSDTDTQYF. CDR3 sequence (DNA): TGTGCCAGCACCCGGACAGGGAGATCCGACACAGATACGCAGTATTTT.

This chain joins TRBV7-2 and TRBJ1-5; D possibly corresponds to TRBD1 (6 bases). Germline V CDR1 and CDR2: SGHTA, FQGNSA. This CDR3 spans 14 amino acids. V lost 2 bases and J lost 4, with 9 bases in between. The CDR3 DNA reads TGTGCCAGCAGCTTAATACAGGGAAATCAGCCCCAGCATTTT. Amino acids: CASSLIQGNQPQHF.

The CDR3 reads CASSKGLEYNEQFF. CDR3 in DNA: TGTGCCAGCAGCAAGGGACTGGAATACAATGAGCAGTTCTTC. This chain links TRBV7-9 with TRBJ2-1; a weak D match, TRBD2 (6 bases). The V gene lost 5 bases and the J gene lost 4 bases, with 12 bases spanning the gap. CDR1 is SEHNR, CDR2 FQNEAQ, per germline (reference sequence). This CDR3 is built from 14 residues.

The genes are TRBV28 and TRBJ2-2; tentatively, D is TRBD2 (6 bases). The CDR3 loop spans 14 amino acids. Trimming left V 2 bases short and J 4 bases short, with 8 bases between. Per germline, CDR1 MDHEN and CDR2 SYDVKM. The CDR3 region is CASSLGRGTGELFF. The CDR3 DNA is TGTGCCAGCAGTTTAGGGCGGGGCACCGGGGAGCTGTTTTTT.

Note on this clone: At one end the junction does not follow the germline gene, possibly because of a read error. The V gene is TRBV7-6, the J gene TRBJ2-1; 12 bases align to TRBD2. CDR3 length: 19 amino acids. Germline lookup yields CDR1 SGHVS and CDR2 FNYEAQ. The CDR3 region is CASTLIQPTGLAGVNEQFF. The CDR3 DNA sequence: TGTGCCAGCACCTTAATTCAACCTACGGGACTAGCGGGTGTCAATGAGCAGTTCTTC.

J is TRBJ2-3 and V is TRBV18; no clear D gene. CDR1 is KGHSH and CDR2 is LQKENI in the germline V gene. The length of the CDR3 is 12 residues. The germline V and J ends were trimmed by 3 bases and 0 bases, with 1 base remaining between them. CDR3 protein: CASSPSTDTQYF. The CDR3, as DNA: TGTGCCAGCTCACCCAGCACAGATACGCAGTATTTT.

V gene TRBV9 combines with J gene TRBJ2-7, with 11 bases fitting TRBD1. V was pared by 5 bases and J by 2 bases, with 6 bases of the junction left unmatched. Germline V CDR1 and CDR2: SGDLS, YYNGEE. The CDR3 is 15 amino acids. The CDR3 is CASSPGGQGAYEQYF. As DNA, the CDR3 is TGTGCCAGCAGTCCGGGGGGACAGGGGGCCTACGAGCAGTACTTC.

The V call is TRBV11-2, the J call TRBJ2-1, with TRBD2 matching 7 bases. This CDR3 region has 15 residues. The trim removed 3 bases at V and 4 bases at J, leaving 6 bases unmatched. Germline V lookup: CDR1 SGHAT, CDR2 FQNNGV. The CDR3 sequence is CASSFLAETYNEQFF. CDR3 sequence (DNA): TGTGCCAGCAGCTTCCTAGCGGAAACGTACAATGAGCAGTTCTTC. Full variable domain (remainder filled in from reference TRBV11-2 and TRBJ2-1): EAGVAQSPRYKIIEKRQSVAFWCNPISGHATLYWYQQILGQGPKLLIQFQNNGVVDDSQLPKDRFSAERLKGVDSTLKIQPAKLEDSAVYLCASSFLAETYNEQFFGPGTRLTVL.

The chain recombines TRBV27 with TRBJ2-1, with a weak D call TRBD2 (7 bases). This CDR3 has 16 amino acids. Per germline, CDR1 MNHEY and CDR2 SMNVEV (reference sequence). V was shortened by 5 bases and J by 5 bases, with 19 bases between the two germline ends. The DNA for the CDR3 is TGTGCCAGCAGTGCCCTATCGGCGGGGGCAGACAATGAGCAGTTCTTC. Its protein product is CASSALSAGADNEQFF.

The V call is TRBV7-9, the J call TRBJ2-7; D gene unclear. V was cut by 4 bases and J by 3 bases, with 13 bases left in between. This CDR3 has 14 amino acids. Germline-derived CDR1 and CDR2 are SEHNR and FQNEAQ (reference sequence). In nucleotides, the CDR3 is TGTGCCAGCAGCTCCGACCCCGGAAGCTACGAGCAGTACTTC. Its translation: CASSSDPGSYEQYF.

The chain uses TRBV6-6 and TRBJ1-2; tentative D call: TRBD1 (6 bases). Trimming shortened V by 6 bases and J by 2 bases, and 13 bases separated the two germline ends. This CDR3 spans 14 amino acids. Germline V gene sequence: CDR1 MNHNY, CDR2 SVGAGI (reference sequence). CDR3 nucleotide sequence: TGTGCCAGCAGCCAGACAGGCTCAAACTATGGCTACACCTTC. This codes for CASSQTGSNYGYTF.

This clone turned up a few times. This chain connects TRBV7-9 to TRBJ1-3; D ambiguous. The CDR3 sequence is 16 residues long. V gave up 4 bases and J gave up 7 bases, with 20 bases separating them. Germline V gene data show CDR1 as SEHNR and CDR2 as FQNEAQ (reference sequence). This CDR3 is CASSSPGFLASNTIYF. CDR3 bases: TGTGCCAGCAGCTCCCCGGGATTCCTCGCAAGTAACACCATATATTTT.

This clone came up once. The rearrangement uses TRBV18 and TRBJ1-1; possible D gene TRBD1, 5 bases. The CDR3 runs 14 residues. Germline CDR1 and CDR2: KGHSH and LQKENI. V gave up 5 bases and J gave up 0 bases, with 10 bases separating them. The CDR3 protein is CASSNQGLNTEAFF. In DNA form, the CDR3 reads TGTGCCAGCTCAAACCAGGGATTGAACACTGAAGCTTTCTTT.

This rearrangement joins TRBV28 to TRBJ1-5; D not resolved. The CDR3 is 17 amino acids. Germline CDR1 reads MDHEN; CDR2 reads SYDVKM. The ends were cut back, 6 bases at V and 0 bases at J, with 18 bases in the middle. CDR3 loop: CASSMRLGSNSNQPQHF. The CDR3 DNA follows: TGTGCCAGCAGCATGCGATTGGGGTCTAATAGCAATCAGCCCCAGCATTTT.

The CDR3 sequence is CASSDDGNQYNEQFF. The CDR3 DNA reads TGCGCCAGCAGTGATGACGGAAACCAATACAATGAGCAGTTCTTC. This chain connects TRBV10-2 to TRBJ2-1; D unresolved. CDR3 length equals 15 residues. With 3 bases removed from V and 4 bases from J, the gap between germline ends came to 13 bases. Germline V gene data show CDR1 as WSHSY and CDR2 as SAAADI.

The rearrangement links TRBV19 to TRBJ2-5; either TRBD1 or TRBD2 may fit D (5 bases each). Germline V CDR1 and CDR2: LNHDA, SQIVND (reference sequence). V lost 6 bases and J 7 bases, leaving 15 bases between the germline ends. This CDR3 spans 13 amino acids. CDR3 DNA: TGTGCCAGTAGAGTAGGTCTTGGGGGGACCCAGTACTTC. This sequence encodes CASRVGLGGTQYF.

The CDR3 is CASSLLGPSYNEQFF. The CDR3 nucleotides are TGTGCCAGCAGCTTATTGGGCCCTTCCTACAATGAGCAGTTCTTC. This chain links TRBV7-9 with TRBJ2-1; D is ambiguous. The CDR3 totals 15 residues. V was trimmed by 2 bases and J by 1 base, leaving 9 bases between them. CDR1 is SEHNR, CDR2 FQNEAQ, per germline (reference sequence).

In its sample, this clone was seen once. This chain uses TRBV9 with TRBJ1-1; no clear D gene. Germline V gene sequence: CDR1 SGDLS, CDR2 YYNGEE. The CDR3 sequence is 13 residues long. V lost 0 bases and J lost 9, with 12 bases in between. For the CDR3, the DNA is TGTGCCAGCAGCGTAGAAGGGTCCCCAAAAGCTTTCTTT. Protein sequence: CASSVEGSPKAFF.

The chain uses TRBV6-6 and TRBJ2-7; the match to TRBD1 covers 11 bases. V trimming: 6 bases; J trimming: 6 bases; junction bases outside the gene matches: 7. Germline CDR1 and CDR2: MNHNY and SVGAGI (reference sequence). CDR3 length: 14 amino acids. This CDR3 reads CASSSDRGRPEQYF. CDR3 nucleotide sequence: TGTGCCAGCAGCTCGGACAGGGGGCGCCCCGAGCAGTACTTC.